This T cell receptor beta chain was profiled in a study of PD-1 blockade in classical Hodgkin lymphoma. Study summary: Nivolumab dosing for patients was 3 mg/kg, administered intravenously every 2 weeks.

Study results and caveats: Patients who responded completely had about the same baseline diversity as newly diagnosed patients. Nivolumab initiation under 1 year post-ASCT meant exclusion.

Every single patient, without exception, relapsed after autologous stem cell transplantation, and brentuximab vedotin exposure varied. Some clones are missing from TCRdb's copy, which holds only in-frame ones; the method was immunoSEQ multiplex PCR. Of around 99,000 clones listed, about four fifths are singletons. A note on this clone: Its antigen is undetermined.

The germline CDR1 and CDR2 sequences are SGHRS and YFSETQ. V was cut by 3 bases and J by 7 bases, with 19 bases left in between. This CDR3 is built from 15 residues. The chain has TRBV5-1 and TRBJ1-2; D may be TRBD1 (5 bases). The starting material was peripheral blood mononuclear cells (PBMCs), obtained before the second cycle of nivolumab. The source is a human donor with classical Hodgkin lymphoma. The CDR3 protein is CASSSSGTTPGGYTF. In nucleotides, the CDR3 is TGCGCCAGCAGCTCATCCGGGACCACTCCGGGTGGCTACACCTTC.